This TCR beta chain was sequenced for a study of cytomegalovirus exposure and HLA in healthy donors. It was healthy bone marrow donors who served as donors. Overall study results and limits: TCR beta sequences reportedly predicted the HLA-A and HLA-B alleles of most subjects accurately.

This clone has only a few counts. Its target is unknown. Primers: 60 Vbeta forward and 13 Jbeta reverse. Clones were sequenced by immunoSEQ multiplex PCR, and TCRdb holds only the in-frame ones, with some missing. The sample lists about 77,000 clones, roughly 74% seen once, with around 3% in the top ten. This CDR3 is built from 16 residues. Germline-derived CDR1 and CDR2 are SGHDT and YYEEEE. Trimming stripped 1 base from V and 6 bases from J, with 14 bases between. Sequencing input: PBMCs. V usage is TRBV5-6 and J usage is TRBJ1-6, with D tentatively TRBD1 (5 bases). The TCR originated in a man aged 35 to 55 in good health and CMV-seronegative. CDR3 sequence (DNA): TGTGCCAGCAGCTTGCTTAGTGCGGGGGGTAATTCACCCCTCCACTTT. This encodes CASSLLSAGGNSPLHF.